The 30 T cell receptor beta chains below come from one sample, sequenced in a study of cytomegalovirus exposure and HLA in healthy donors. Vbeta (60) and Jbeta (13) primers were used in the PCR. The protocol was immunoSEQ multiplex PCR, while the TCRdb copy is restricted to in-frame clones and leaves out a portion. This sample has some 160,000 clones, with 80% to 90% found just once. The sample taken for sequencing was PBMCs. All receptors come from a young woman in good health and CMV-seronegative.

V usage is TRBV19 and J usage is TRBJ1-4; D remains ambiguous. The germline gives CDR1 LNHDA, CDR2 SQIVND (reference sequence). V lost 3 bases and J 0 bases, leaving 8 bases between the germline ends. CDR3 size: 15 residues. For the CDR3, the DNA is TGTGCCAGTAGTATCGGCAGCGCAACTAATGAAAAACTGTTTTTT. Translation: CASSIGSATNEKLFF.

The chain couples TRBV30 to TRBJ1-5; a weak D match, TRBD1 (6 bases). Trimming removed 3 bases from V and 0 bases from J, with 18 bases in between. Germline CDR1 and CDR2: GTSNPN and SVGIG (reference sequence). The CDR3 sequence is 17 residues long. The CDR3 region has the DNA TGTGCCTGGAGCGGTGGTACCAGGACAGATAGCAATCAGCCCCAGCATTTT. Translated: CAWSGGTRTDSNQPQHF.

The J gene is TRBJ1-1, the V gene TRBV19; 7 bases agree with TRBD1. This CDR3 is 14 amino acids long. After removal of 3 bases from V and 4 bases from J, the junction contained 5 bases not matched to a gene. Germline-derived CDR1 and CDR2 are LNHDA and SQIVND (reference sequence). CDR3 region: CASSIIQGSTEAFF. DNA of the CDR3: TGTGCCAGTAGTATTATACAGGGGAGCACTGAAGCTTTCTTT.

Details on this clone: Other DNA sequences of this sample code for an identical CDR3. CDR3 protein: CASSIAGQGNYGYTF. The CDR3 DNA reads as TGTGCCAGTAGTATAGCCGGACAGGGGAACTATGGCTACACCTTC. This rearrangement joins TRBV19 to TRBJ1-2, with TRBD1 identical over 9 bases. This CDR3 has 15 amino acids. J gave up 2 bases and V 1 base, and 2 bases lay outside the gene matches. Germline CDR1 and CDR2: LNHDA and SQIVND (reference sequence). The complete variable domain, with remaining parts taken from reference TRBV19 and TRBJ1-2, reads DGGITQSPKYLFRKEGQNVTLSCEQNLNHDAMYWYRQDPGQGLRLIYYSQIVNDFQKGDIAEGYSVSREKKESFPLTVTSAQKNPTAFYLCASSIAGQGNYGYTFGSGTRLTVV.

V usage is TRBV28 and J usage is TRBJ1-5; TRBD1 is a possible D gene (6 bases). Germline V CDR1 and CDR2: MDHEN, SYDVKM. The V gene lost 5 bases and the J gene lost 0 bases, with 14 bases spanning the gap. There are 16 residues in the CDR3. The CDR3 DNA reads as TGTGCCAGCAGTCCCCCGGGGGGCTCTAGCAATCAGCCCCAGCATTTT. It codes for CASSPPGGSSNQPQHF.

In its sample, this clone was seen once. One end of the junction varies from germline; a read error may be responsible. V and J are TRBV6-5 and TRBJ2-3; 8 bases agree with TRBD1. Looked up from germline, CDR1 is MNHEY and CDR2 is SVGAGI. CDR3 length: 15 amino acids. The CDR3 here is CASSYSTPGTGTQYF. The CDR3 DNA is TGTGCCAGCAGTTACTCGACCCCGGGGACAGGTACGCAGTATTTT.

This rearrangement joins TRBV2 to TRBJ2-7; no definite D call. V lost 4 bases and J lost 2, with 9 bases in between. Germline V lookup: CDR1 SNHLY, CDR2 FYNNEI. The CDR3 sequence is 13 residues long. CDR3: CASSVFRTYEQYF. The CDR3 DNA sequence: TGTGCCAGCAGTGTTTTCAGGACCTACGAGCAGTACTTC. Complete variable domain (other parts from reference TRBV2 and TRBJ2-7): EPEVTQTPSHQVTQMGQEVILRCVPISNHLYFYWYRQILGQKVEFLVSFYNNEISEKSEIFDDQFSVERPDGSNFTLKIRSTKLEDSAMYFCASSVFRTYEQYFGPGTRLTVT.

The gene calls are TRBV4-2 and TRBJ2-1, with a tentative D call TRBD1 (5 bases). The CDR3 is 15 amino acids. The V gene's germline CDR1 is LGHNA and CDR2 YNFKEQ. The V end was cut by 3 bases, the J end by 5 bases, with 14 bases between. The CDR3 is CASSQQGAMDNEQFF. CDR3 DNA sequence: TGTGCCAGCAGCCAGCAAGGGGCCATGGACAATGAGCAGTTCTTC.

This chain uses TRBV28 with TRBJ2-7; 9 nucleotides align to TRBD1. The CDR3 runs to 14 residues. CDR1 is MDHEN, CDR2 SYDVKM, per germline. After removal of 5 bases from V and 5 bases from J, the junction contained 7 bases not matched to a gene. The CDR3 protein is CASSLGDRVDEQYF. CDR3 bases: TGTGCCAGCAGTCTCGGGGACAGGGTTGACGAGCAGTACTTC.

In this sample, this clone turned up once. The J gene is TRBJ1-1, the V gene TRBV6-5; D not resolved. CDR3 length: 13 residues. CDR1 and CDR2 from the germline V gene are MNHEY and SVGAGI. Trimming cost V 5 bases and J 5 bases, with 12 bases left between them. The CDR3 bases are TGTGCCAGCAGTGAAGTGACGGAGACTGAAGCTTTCTTT. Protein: CASSEVTETEAFF.

CDR3 loop: CASSELIAGAGYNEQFF. The CDR3 nucleotides read TGCGCCAGCAGTGAGTTAATCGCGGGAGCTGGATACAATGAGCAGTTCTTC. The rearrangement links TRBV10-1 to TRBJ2-1, with 7 bases lining up with TRBD2. Germline trimming cut 1 base from V and 4 bases from J; bases unmatched to any gene: 10. Per the germline V gene, CDR1 is WNHNN and CDR2 is SYGVQD (reference sequence). The CDR3 is 17 amino acids.

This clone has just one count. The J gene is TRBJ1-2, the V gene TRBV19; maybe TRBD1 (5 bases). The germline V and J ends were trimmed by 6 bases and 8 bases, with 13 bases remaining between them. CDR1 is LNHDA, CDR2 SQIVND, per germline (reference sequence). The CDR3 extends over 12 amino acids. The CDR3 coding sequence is TGTGCCAGTAGCTTTAGCGGGGGAGGCTACACCTTC. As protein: CASSFSGGGYTF.

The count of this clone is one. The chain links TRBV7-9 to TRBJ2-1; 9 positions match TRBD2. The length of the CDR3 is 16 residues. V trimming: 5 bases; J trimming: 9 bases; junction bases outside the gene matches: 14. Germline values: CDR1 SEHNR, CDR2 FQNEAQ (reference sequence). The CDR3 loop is CASSADYGGRAGEQFF. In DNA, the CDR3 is TGTGCCAGCAGCGCTGACTATGGCGGGAGGGCCGGTGAGCAGTTCTTC.

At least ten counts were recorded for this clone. The CDR3: CASSGYRQANSNQPQHF. CDR3 DNA sequence: TGTGCCAGCAGTGGGTACAGACAGGCTAATAGCAATCAGCCCCAGCATTTT. This chain links TRBV6-1 with TRBJ1-5, with D perhaps TRBD1 (6 bases). The germline gives CDR1 MNHNS, CDR2 SASEGT. With 4 bases removed from V and 0 bases from J, the gap between germline ends came to 16 bases. The CDR3 covers 17 residues.

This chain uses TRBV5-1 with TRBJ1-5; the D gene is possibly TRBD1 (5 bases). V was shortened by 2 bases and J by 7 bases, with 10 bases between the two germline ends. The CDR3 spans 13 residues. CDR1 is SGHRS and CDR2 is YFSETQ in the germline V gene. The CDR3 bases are TGCGCCAGCAGCTTTTCAGGGAACCAGCCCCAGCATTTT. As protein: CASSFSGNQPQHF. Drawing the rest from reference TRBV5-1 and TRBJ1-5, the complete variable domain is KAGVTQTPRYLIKTRGQQVTLSCSPISGHRSVSWYQQTPGQGLQFLFEYFSETQRNKGNFPGRFSGRQFSNSRSEMNVSTLELGDSALYLCASSFSGNQPQHFGDGTRLSIL.

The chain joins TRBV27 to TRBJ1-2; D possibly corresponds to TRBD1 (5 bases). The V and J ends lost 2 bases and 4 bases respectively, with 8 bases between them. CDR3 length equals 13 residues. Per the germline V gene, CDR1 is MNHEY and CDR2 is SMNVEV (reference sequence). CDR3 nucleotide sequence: TGTGCCAGCAGTTTACGGCAGGGCTATGGCTACACCTTC. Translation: CASSLRQGYGYTF.

Here the CDR3 DNA reads TGCGCCAGCAGCTTGGTTTCCGGGAAGAACTATGGCTACACCTTC. Its protein product is CASSLVSGKNYGYTF. The genes are TRBV5-1 and TRBJ1-2; D not certain. The germline V gene has CDR1 SGHRS and CDR2 YFSETQ. CDR3 length equals 15 residues. V dropped 0 bases and J dropped 2 bases, with 11 bases sitting between them.

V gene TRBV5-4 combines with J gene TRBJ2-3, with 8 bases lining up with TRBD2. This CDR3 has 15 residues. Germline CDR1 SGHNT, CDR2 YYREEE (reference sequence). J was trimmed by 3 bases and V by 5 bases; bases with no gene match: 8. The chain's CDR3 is CASRDWTSQTDTQYF. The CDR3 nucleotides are TGTGCCAGCAGGGACTGGACTAGCCAAACAGATACGCAGTATTTT.

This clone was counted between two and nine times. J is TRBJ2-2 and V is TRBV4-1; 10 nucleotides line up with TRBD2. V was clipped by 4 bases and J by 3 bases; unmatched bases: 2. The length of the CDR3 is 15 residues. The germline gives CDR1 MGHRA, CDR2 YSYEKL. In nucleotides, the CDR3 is TGCGCCAGCAGCCCTAGCGGGGGCCACACCGGGGAGCTGTTTTTT. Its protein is CASSPSGGHTGELFF.

In nucleotides, the CDR3 is TGTGCCACTACAGCGGGGGGGGGCACAGATACGCAGTATTTT. Protein product: CATTAGGGTDTQYF. The chain links TRBV10-3 to TRBJ2-3; 10 bases are shared with TRBD2. Germline V gene sequence: CDR1 ENHRY, CDR2 SYGVKD. CDR3 length: 14 amino acids. V gave up 10 bases and J gave up 1 base; unmatched junction bases: 5.

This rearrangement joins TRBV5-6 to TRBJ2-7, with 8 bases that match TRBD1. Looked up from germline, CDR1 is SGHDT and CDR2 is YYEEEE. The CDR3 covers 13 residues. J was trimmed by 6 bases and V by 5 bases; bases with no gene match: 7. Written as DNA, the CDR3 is TGTGCCAGCAGTTCCGGACAGGGCGTCGAGCAGTACTTC. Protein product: CASSSGQGVEQYF.

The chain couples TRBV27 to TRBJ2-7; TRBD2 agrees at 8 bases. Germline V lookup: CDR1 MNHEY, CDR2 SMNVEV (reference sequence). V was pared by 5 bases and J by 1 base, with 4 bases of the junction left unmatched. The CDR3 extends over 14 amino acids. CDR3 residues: CASSRSGGSYEQYF. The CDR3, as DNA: TGTGCCAGCAGTAGGTCGGGAGGGTCCTACGAGCAGTACTTC.

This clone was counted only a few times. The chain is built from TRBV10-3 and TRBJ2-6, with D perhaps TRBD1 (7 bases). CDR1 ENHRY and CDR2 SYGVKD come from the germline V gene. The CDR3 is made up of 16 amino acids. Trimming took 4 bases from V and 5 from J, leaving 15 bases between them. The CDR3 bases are TGTGCCATCAGTGTCTTGGAGGGGGCTAGGGCCAACGTCCTGACTTTC. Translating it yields CAISVLEGARANVLTF.

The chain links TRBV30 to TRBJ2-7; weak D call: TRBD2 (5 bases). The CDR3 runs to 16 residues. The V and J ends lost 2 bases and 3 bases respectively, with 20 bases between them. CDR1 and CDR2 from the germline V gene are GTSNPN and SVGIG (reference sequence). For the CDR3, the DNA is TGTGCCTGGAGTCTAGTAGTCGGCGGGTTGCACTACGAGCAGTACTTC. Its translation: CAWSLVVGGLHYEQYF.

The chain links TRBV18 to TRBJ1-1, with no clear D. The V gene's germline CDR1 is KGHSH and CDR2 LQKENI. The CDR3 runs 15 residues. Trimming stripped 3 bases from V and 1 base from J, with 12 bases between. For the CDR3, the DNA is TGTGCCAGCTCACCCTCGAACAGCCCGAACACTGAAGCTTTCTTT. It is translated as CASSPSNSPNTEAFF.

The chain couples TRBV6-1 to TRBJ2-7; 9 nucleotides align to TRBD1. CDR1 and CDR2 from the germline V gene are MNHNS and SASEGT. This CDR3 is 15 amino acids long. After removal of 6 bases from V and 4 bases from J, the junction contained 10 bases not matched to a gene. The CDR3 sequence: CASRPSDRGVYEQYF. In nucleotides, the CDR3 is TGTGCCAGCAGGCCTTCTGACAGGGGGGTATACGAGCAGTACTTC.

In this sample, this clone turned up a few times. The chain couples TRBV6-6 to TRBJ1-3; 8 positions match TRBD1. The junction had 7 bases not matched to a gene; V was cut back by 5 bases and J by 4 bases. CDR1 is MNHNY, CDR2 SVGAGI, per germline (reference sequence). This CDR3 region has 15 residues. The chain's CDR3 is CASSPTDRVGNTIYF. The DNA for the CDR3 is TGTGCCAGCAGTCCCACGGACAGGGTAGGAAACACCATATATTTT.

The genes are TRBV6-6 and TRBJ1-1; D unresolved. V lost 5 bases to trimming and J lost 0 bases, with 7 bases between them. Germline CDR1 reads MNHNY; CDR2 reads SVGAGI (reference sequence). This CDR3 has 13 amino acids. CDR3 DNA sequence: TGTGCCAGCAGTCGCAGGCTGAACACTGAAGCTTTCTTT. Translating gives CASSRRLNTEAFF.

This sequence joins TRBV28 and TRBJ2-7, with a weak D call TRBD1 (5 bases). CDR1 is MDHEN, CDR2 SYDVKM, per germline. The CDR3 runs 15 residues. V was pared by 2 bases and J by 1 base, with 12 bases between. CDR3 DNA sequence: TGTGCCAGCAGTTTAGGGGCAGGGATGTCCTACGAGCAGTACTTC. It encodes CASSLGAGMSYEQYF.

This CDR3 reads CASSPGSGEKLFF. CDR3 nucleotides: TGTGCCAGCTCACCAGGGAGCGGAGAAAAACTGTTTTTT. The J gene is TRBJ1-4, the V gene TRBV18, with unresolved D. CDR1 and CDR2 from the germline V gene are KGHSH and LQKENI. The CDR3 consists of 13 residues. Trimming cost V 2 bases and J 8 bases, with 9 bases left between them. Using reference TRBV18 and TRBJ1-4 for the parts outside the CDR3, the full variable domain is NAGVMQNPRHLVRRRGQEARLRCSPMKGHSHVYWYRQLPEEGLKFMVYLQKENIIDESGMPKERFSAEFPKEGPSILRIQQVVRGDSAAYFCASSPGSGEKLFFGSGTQLSVL.